A single sample is the source of the 9 T cell receptor beta chains below, sequenced in a study of blood T cell repertoires in COVID-19. Profiling relied on immunoSEQ multiplex PCR, and the TCRdb table lists in-frame clones only, not all of them. The sample has some 120,000 clones, around four fifths seen once. Sequenced material: PBMCs or T cells enriched from blood (not recorded which). The receptors originated from a young man who had recovered from COVID-19.

The V gene is TRBV30, the J gene TRBJ2-7; D not certain. The length of the CDR3 is 13 residues. Germline CDR1 reads GTSNPN; CDR2 reads SVGIG (reference sequence). The germline V and J ends were trimmed by 1 base and 2 bases, with 9 bases remaining between them. The CDR3 bases are TGTGCCTGGAGTGGTAGAAACGCCTACGAGCAGTACTTC. Translating it yields CAWSGRNAYEQYF. Variable domain in full (rest from reference TRBV30 and TRBJ2-7): SQTIHQWPATLVQPVGSPLSLECTVEGTSNPNLYWYRQAAGRGLQLLFYSVGIGQISSEVPQNLSASRPQDRQFILSSKKLLLSDSGFYLCAWSGRNAYEQYFGPGTRLTVT.

This chain joins TRBV28 and TRBJ2-3; 9 nucleotides line up with TRBD2. The J segment lost 5 bases and the V segment lost 3 bases, leaving 15 bases of the junction unmatched. There are 18 residues in the CDR3. The germline V gene has CDR1 MDHEN and CDR2 SYDVKM. The CDR3 sequence: CASSFATGTSRLGDTQYF. CDR3 sequence (DNA): TGTGCCAGCAGTTTTGCCACGGGGACTAGCAGATTGGGAGATACGCAGTATTTT.

This chain joins TRBV4-1 and TRBJ1-1; D might be TRBD1 (5 bases). This CDR3 has 15 amino acids. V dropped 3 bases and J dropped 1 base, with 12 bases sitting between them. Per germline, CDR1 MGHRA and CDR2 YSYEKL. CDR3 sequence: CASSQRDPTNTEAFF. The CDR3 DNA is TGCGCCAGCAGCCAGCGGGACCCGACGAACACTGAAGCTTTCTTT.

This clone was found a few times. The chain's CDR3 is CASSLGNRGLSGELFF. Here the CDR3 DNA reads TGTGCCAGCAGCTTAGGAAACAGGGGGCTAAGTGGGGAGCTGTTTTTT. The chain uses TRBV7-6 and TRBJ2-2; 9 nucleotides line up with TRBD1. After removal of 1 base from V and 8 bases from J, the junction contained 8 bases not matched to a gene. CDR3 length equals 16 residues. Germline CDR1 SGHVS, CDR2 FNYEAQ.

The J gene is TRBJ1-1, the V gene TRBV7-2; 11 nucleotides align to TRBD1. V was pared by 4 bases and J by 3 bases, with 10 bases of the junction left unmatched. Germline V CDR1 and CDR2: SGHTA, FQGNSA. This CDR3 is built from 17 residues. CDR3 loop: CASSSPGQGVFDTEAFF. The CDR3 DNA follows: TGTGCCAGCAGCTCCCCGGGACAGGGGGTATTTGACACTGAAGCTTTCTTT. Full variable domain (remainder filled in from reference TRBV7-2 and TRBJ1-1): GAGVSQSPSNKVTEKGKDVELRCDPISGHTALYWYRQSLGQGLEFLIYFQGNSAPDKSGLPSDRFSAERTGGSVSTLTIQRTQQEDSAVYLCASSSPGQGVFDTEAFFGQGTRLTVV.

The chain has TRBV25-1 and TRBJ1-1, with D possibly TRBD1 on 5 matching bases. This CDR3 contains 16 residues. Germline lookup yields CDR1 MGHDK and CDR2 SYGVNS. V was cut by 1 base and J by 7 bases, with 19 bases left in between. CDR3 sequence: CASSEWSGGASNEAFF. The DNA for the CDR3 is TGTGCCAGCAGTGAATGGAGTGGAGGGGCCTCGAATGAAGCTTTCTTT. The full variable domain, rest sourced from reference TRBV25-1 and TRBJ1-1, is EADIYQTPRYLVIGTGKKITLECSQTMGHDKMYWYQQDPGMELHLIHYSYGVNSTEKGDLSSESTVSRIRTEHFPLTLESARPSHTSQYLCASSEWSGGASNEAFFGQGTRLTVV.

The chain links TRBV10-3 to TRBJ1-4, with D hard to call. Trimming removed 0 bases at V and 6 bases at J, with 14 bases between. This CDR3 contains 16 residues. In germline, CDR1 is ENHRY, CDR2 SYGVKD. The CDR3 DNA follows: TGTGCCATCAGTGAGTCGAATCTCCGTCCGGATGAAAAACTGTTTTTT. Protein product: CAISESNLRPDEKLFF.

The chain has TRBV5-1 and TRBJ2-1; TRBD1 agrees at 7 bases. V lost 0 bases and J lost 5; bases outside the gene matches: 2. The CDR3 is made up of 14 amino acids. Germline values: CDR1 SGHRS, CDR2 YFSETQ. In nucleotides, the CDR3 is TGCGCCAGCAGCTTGGAGGGACAGCACAATGAGCAGTTCTTC. The encoded protein is CASSLEGQHNEQFF.

This clone has just a few counts. The chain carries TRBV7-9 and TRBJ2-7; 11 positions agree with TRBD2. There are 15 residues in the CDR3. Germline V lookup: CDR1 SEHNR, CDR2 FQNEAQ (reference sequence). V gave up 5 bases and J gave up 3 bases; unmatched junction bases: 6. CDR3 region: CASSPASGRNYEQYF. The CDR3 DNA is TGTGCCAGCAGCCCAGCTAGCGGGAGGAACTACGAGCAGTACTTC.